Shown below are 3 T cell receptor beta chains from a single sample sequenced in a study of blood T cell repertoires in COVID-19. Data came from immunoSEQ multiplex PCR; TCRdb stores just in-frame clones and leaves some out. This sample has about 290,000 clones, with roughly 80% found just once. Sequencing was done on a sample of peripheral blood. The receptors were sampled from a woman between 50 and 59 years old with active or convalescent COVID-19.

This chain's CDR3 is CASSLRDREVSEAFF. The DNA of the CDR3 is TGTGCCAGTAGTCTACGGGACAGGGAAGTCTCTGAAGCTTTCTTT. This rearrangement joins TRBV19 to TRBJ1-1, with 9 bases lining up with TRBD1. This CDR3 contains 15 residues. J lost 6 bases, V lost 5 bases, and 10 bases had no gene match. Germline CDR1 and CDR2: LNHDA and SQIVND (reference sequence).

This rearrangement joins TRBV28 to TRBJ1-5; weak D call: TRBD1 (6 bases). The CDR3 is 16 residues long. V shed 0 bases and J shed 6 bases, with 15 bases lying between them. Germline lookup yields CDR1 MDHEN and CDR2 SYDVKM. CDR3 residues: CASSLWQGRGAQPQHF. The CDR3 DNA reads as TGTGCCAGCAGTTTATGGCAGGGGCGAGGGGCTCAGCCCCAGCATTTT.

The chain is built from TRBV5-1 and TRBJ2-1, with 13 bases fitting TRBD2. With 7 bases clipped from V and 2 bases from J, the junction kept 0 bases outside the gene matches. CDR1 and CDR2 (germline): SGHRS, YFSETQ. The CDR3 is 14 amino acids. The CDR3 loop is CASGLAGAYNEQFF. The CDR3 DNA follows: TGCGCCAGCGGACTAGCGGGAGCCTACAATGAGCAGTTCTTC.